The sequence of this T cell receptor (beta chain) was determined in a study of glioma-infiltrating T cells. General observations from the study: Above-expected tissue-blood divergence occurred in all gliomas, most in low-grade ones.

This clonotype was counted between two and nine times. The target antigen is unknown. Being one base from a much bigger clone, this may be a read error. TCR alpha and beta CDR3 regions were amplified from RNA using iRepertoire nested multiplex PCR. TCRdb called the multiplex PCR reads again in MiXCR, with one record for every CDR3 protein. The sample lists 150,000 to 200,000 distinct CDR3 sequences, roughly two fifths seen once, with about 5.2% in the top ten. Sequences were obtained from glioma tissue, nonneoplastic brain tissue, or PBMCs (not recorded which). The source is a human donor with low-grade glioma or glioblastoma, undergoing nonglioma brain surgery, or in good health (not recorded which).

The CDR3 sequence is CASILSYGQYF. The CDR3 nucleotides read TGTGCCAGCATCCTCTCCTACGGGCAGTACTTC. The chain is built from TRBV27 and TRBJ2-7; no clear D gene. The CDR3 is 11 residues long. Germline V lookup: CDR1 MNHEY, CDR2 SMNVEV (reference sequence).